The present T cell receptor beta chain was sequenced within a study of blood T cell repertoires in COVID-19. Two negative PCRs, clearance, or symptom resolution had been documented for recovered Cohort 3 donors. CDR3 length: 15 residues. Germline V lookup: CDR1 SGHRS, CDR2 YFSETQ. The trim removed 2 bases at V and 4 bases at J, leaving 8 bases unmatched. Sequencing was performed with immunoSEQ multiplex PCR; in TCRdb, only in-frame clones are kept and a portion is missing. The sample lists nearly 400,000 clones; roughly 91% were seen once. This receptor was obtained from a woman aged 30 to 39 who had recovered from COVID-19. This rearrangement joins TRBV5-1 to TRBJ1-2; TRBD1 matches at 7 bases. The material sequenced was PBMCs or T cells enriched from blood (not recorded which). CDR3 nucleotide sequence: TGCGCCAGCAGCTTAGGTCTCGGGGACAGCTATGGCTACACCTTC. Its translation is CASSLGLGDSYGYTF.